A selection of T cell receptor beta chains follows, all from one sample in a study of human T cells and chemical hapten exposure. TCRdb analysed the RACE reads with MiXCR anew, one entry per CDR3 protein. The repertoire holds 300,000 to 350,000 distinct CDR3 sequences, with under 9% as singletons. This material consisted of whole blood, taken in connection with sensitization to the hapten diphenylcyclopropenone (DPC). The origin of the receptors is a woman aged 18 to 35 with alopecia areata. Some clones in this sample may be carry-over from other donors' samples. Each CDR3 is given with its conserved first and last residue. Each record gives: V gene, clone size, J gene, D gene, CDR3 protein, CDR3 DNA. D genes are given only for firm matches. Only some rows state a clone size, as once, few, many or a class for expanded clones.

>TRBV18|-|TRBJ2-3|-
CASSRTDGISTDTQYF
TGTGCCAGCTCGAGGACAGATGGGATTAGCACAGATACGCAGTATTTT
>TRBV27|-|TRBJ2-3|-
CASNFGAGGTDTQYF
TGTGCCAGCAATTTTGGAGCGGGCGGCACAGATACGCAGTATTTT
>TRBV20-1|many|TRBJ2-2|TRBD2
CSAAGIVGGMNTGELFF
TGCAGTGCTGCCGGGATTGTCGGGGGGATGAACACCGGGGAGCTGTTTTTT
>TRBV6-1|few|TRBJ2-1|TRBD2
CASSEEVVAGRDEQFF
TGTGCCAGCAGTGAAGAGGTGGTAGCGGGGAGGGATGAGCAGTTCTTC
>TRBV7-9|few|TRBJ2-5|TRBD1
CASSSRTGEVEETQYF
TGTGCCAGCAGCAGCAGGACAGGGGAAGTGGAAGAGACCCAGTACTTC
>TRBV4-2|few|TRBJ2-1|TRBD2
CASSQIPTGTSGYWEQFF
TGTGCCAGCAGCCAAATTCCTACAGGGACTAGCGGGTACTGGGAGCAGTTCTTC
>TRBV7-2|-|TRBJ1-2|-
CASSLEAYRYYGYTF
TGTGCCAGCAGCTTAGAAGCATACCGGTACTATGGCTACACCTTC
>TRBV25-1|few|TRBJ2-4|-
CASSELRTDLAKNIQYF
TGTGCCAGCAGTGAATTGCGGACTGATTTAGCCAAAAACATTCAGTACTTC
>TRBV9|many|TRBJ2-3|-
CASSVGQNTDTQYF
TGTGCCAGCAGCGTAGGACAGAACACAGATACGCAGTATTTT
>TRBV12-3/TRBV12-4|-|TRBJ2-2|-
CASSFGGGLGGELFF
TGTGCCAGCAGTTTCGGGGGCGGGCTAGGCGGGGAGCTGTTTTTT
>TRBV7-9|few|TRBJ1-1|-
CASSDGTLGDTEAFF
TGTGCCAGCAGCGACGGGACCCTAGGGGACACTGAAGCTTTCTTT
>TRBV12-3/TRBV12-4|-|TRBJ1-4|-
CAIGGGAVNEKLFF
TGTGCCATCGGGGGGGGTGCGGTGAATGAAAAACTGTTTTTT
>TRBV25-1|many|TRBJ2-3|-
CASNSLGLTDTQYF
TGTGCCAGCAATTCTTTAGGGCTCACAGATACGCAGTATTTT
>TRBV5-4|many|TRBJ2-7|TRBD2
CASSLVLGTSGGQKAYEQYF
TGTGCCAGCAGCTTGGTGCTTGGTACTAGCGGGGGGCAAAAGGCCTACGAGCAGTACTTC
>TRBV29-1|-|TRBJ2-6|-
CSVEASSGANVLTF
TGCAGCGTTGAGGCTAGCTCTGGGGCCAACGTCCTGACTTTC
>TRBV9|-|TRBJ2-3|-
CASSVVGRSGDTQYF
TGTGCCAGCAGCGTAGTTGGCCGGTCGGGAGATACGCAGTATTTT
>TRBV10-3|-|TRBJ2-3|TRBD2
CAISAPSGLAPDTQYF
TGTGCCATCAGTGCCCCGTCGGGACTAGCTCCAGATACGCAGTATTTT
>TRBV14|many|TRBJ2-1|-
CASSQRRDEQFF
TGTGCCAGCAGCCAACGGAGGGATGAGCAGTTCTTC
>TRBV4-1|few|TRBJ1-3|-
CASSLGNGNTIYF
TGCGCCAGCAGTTTGGGAAATGGAAACACCATATATTTT
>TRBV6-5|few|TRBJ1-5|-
CASSYGFAQPQHF
TGTGCCAGCAGTTACGGATTTGCTCAGCCCCAGCATTTT
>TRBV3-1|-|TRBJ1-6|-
CASSLRIYTTGSPLHF
TGTGCCAGCAGCTTGAGGATTTATACGACCGGTTCACCCCTCCACTTT
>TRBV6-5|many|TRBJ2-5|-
CASTGAAETQYF
TGTGCCAGCACGGGAGCCGCCGAGACCCAGTACTTC